This T cell receptor (beta chain) is drawn from a study of blood T cell repertoires in COVID-19. Study background: Sites in the United States, Italy and Spain provided acute and convalescent COVID-19 samples. PBMCs, B-cell-depleted T cells, or T cells provided the cDNA or gDNA that made up the material.

The CDR3 loop spans 17 amino acids. Germline trimming cut 1 base from V and 2 bases from J; bases unmatched to any gene: 2. The V gene's germline CDR1 is SEHNR and CDR2 FQNEAQ (reference sequence). Some clones are missing from TCRdb's copy, which holds only in-frame ones; the method was immunoSEQ multiplex PCR. Among some 270,000 clones, around 88% were seen once, and the ten largest hold 5% to 6%. The sample consisted of peripheral blood. The sequence came from a woman older than 75 with COVID-19, enrolled during active disease. J is TRBJ2-3 and V is TRBV7-9; 14 positions agree with TRBD2. This CDR3 reads CASSLGLAGGTTDTQYF. The DNA for the CDR3 is TGTGCCAGCAGCTTAGGACTAGCGGGGGGGACCACAGATACGCAGTATTTT. The full variable domain, with the rest looked up from reference TRBV7-9 and TRBJ2-3, is DTGVSQNPRHKITKRGQNVTFRCDPISEHNRLYWYRQTLGQGPEFLTYFQNEAQLEKSRLLSDRFSAERPKGSFSTLEIQRTEQGDSAMYLCASSLGLAGGTTDTQYFGPGTRLTVL.